Included here is one T cell receptor beta chain sequence, with context. Its antigen is as yet unknown. Trimming shortened V by 8 bases and J by 0 bases, and 10 bases separated the two germline ends. Germline loops: CDR1 MNHNY, CDR2 SVGAGI (reference sequence). CDR3 length: 14 amino acids. The data stem from a study of cytomegalovirus exposure and HLA in healthy donors. Study conclusions and caveats: Follow-up analysis later connected one missense variant in DCLRE1C with trimming of TCR beta V- and J-genes.

Each donor's status was that of a healthy bone marrow donor. In the PCR, 60 Vbeta and 13 Jbeta primers were used. The method was immunoSEQ multiplex PCR; TCRdb's version includes in-frame clones alone and lacks a portion of them. The table includes 170,000 or so clones, 80% detected once. The sequencing sample was made of PBMCs. The chain links TRBV6-6 to TRBJ2-2; possibly TRBD2 for D (5 bases). The TCR sequence derives from a man between 25 and 39 years old in good health and CMV-seropositive. CDR3 sequence: CASREDANTGELFF. The CDR3 DNA sequence: TGTGCCAGCCGGGAAGACGCGAACACCGGGGAGCTGTTTTTT.